These 8 T cell receptor beta chains originate from one sample sequenced in a study of immune reconstitution after stem cell transplant in scleroderma. TCRdb reprocessed the RT-PCR reads with MiXCR, giving one entry per CDR3 protein. Here the sample spans 6,000 or so distinct CDR3 sequences, approximately 8% being singletons. Sampling was done before or after autologous hematopoietic stem cell transplantation (not recorded which). The receptors here all came from a male donor with systemic sclerosis.

The chain links TRBV24-1 to TRBJ2-2; D gene unclear. Trimming removed 4 bases from V and 9 bases from J, with 11 bases in between. This CDR3 is built from 13 residues. The V gene's germline CDR1 is KGHDR and CDR2 SFDVKD. CDR3 amino acids: CATSDPTRWELFF. CDR3 DNA sequence: TGTGCCACCAGTGACCCGACCCGTTGGGAGCTGTTTTTT.

This clonotype rates as medium-sized (0.01 to 0.1%). DNA of the CDR3: TGCGCCAGCAGCTCCCAAGCGGGGGGAGCAGATACGCAGTATTTT. This translates into CASSSQAGGADTQYF. This rearrangement joins TRBV5-1 to TRBJ2-3; TRBD2 matches 9 bases. From germline, CDR1 is SGHRS and CDR2 YFSETQ. The V and J ends lost 3 bases and 4 bases, in that order; junction bases with no gene match: 6. The CDR3 loop spans 15 amino acids.

This clonotype ranks as medium-sized. J is TRBJ1-1 and V is TRBV29-1; 7 bases fit TRBD1. This CDR3 has 13 residues. Germline loops: CDR1 SQVTM, CDR2 ANQGSEA. Germline trimming cut 5 bases from V and 0 bases from J; bases unmatched to any gene: 3. CDR3 DNA sequence: TGCAGCGTTAGACAGGGCCTGAACACTGAAGCTTTCTTT. Translation: CSVRQGLNTEAFF. Full variable domain (remainder filled in from reference TRBV29-1 and TRBJ1-1): SAVISQKPSRDICQRGTSLTIQCQVDSQVTMMFWYRQQPGQSLTLIATANQGSEATYESGFVIDKFPISRPNLTFSTLTVSNMSPEDSSIYLCSVRQGLNTEAFFGQGTRLTVV.

This clonotype was picked up a small number of times. CDR3 residues: CSATAGTGAYNEQFF. The CDR3 DNA reads as TGCAGTGCCACGGCCGGGACAGGGGCGTACAATGAGCAGTTCTTC. The chain joins TRBV20-1 to TRBJ2-1, with 10 positions matching TRBD1. This CDR3 spans 15 amino acids. CDR1 is DFQATT, CDR2 SNEGSKA, per germline (reference sequence). V shed 6 bases and J 4 bases; nucleotides not matched to a gene: 9.

This clonotype was recorded a few times. This rearrangement joins TRBV28 to TRBJ1-6, with D uncertain. The CDR3 runs 15 residues. Germline V gives CDR1 MDHEN, CDR2 SYDVKM. V was shortened by 7 bases and J by 5 bases, with 15 bases between the two germline ends. The CDR3 is CASTPQDFNNSPLHF. CDR3 nucleotide sequence: TGTGCCAGCACCCCTCAGGACTTCAATAATTCACCCCTCCACTTT.

By frequency in the sample, this clonotype is medium-sized. V gene TRBV20-1 combines with J gene TRBJ2-7; D call uncertain. The germline V gene has CDR1 DFQATT and CDR2 SNEGSKA (reference sequence). This CDR3 has 12 amino acids. V lost 5 bases and J lost 7, with 15 bases in between. CDR3 in DNA: TGCAGTGCTTTCCTCCCCTCCGGAGAGCAGTACTTC. Its translation is CSAFLPSGEQYF.

Worth noting for this clonotype: One end of the junction does not line up with germline, which may come from a read error. V is TRBV5-6 and J is TRBJ2-5; no definite D call. The CDR3 extends over 13 amino acids. Germline values: CDR1 SGHDT, CDR2 YYEEEE. The CDR3 sequence: CTSSFHRGETQYF. The CDR3 region has the DNA TGTACCAGCAGCTTCCACAGAGGAGAGACCCAGTACTTC. Drawing the rest from reference TRBV5-6 and TRBJ2-5, the complete variable domain is DAGVTQSPTHLIKTRGQQVTLRCSPKSGHDTVSWYQQALGQGPQFIFQYYEEEERQRGNFPDRFSGHQFPNYSSELNVNALLLGDSALYLCTSSFHRGETQYFGPGTRLLVL.

The CDR3 sequence is CASSNRQSSYEQYF. The DNA for the CDR3 is TGTGCCAGCAGCAACCGACAATCATCCTACGAGCAGTACTTC. The chain uses TRBV21-1 and TRBJ2-7. TRBV21-1 is described as a pseudogene. The CDR3 totals 14 residues.